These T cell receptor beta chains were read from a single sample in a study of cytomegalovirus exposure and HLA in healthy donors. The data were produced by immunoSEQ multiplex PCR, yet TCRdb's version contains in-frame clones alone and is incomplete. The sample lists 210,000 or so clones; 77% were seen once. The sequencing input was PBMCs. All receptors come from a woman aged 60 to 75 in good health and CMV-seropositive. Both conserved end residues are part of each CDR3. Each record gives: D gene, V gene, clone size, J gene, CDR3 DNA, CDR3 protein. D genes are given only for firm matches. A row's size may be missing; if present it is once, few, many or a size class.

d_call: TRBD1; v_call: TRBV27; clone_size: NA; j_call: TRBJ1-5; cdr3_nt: TGTGCCAGCAGTTCGGCACAGGGGGCTGCCAATCAGCCCCAGCATTTT; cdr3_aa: CASSSAQGAANQPQHF
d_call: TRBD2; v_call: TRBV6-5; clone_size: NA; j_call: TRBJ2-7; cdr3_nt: TGTGCCAGCAGTTACTCCTCACTAGCGGCGTACGAGCAGTACTTC; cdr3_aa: CASSYSSLAAYEQYF
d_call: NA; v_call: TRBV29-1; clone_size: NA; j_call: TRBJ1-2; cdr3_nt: TGCAGCGTTGAAGACAGGGTAACCTATGGCTACACCTTC; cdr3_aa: CSVEDRVTYGYTF
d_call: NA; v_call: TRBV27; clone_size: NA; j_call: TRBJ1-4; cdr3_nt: TGTGCCAGCAGTTTATCTTACAGGGATGAAAAACTGTTTTTT; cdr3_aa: CASSLSYRDEKLFF
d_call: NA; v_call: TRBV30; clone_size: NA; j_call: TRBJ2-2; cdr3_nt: TGTGCCTGGAGTGTAGGGGTAGCGGCCGGGGACACCGGGGAGCTGTTTTTT; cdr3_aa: CAWSVGVAAGDTGELFF
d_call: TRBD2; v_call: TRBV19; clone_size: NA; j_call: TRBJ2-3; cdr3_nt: TGTGCCAGTAGTGGGTTACTAGCGGGGAGCACAGATACGCAGTATTTT; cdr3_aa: CASSGLLAGSTDTQYF
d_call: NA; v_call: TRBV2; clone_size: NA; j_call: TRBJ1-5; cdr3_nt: TGTGCCAGCACGGGAAGCAATCAGCCCCAGCATTTT; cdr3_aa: CASTGSNQPQHF
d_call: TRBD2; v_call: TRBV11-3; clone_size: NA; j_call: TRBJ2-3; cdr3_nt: TGTGCCAGCAGCCCAGGTAGCGGGGGGGCCACAGATACGCAGTATTTT; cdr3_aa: CASSPGSGGATDTQYF
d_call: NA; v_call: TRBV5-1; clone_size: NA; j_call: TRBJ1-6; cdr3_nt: TGCGCCAGCAGCTTGGCGGAGGGAGCAGATAATTCACCCCTCCACTTT; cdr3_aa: CASSLAEGADNSPLHF
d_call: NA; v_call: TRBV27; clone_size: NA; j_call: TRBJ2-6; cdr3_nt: TGTGCCAGCAGTTTAGAGGGTACTGGGGCCAACGTCCTGACTTTC; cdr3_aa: CASSLEGTGANVLTF
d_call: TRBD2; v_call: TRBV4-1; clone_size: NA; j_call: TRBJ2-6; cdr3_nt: TGCGCCAGCAGCCGAACTAGCGGGACTACTGGGGCCAACGTCCTGACTTTC; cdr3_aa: CASSRTSGTTGANVLTF
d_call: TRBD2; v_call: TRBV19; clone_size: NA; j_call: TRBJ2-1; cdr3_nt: TGTGCCAGTAGTACGACTAGCGGGGGGGCCTACAATGAGCAGTTCTTC; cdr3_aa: CASSTTSGGAYNEQFF
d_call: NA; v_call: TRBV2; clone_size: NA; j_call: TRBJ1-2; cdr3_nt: TGTGCCAGCAGTGTCCTTGGGGCAGGGGTGGGCTATGGCTACACCTTC; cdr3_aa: CASSVLGAGVGYGYTF
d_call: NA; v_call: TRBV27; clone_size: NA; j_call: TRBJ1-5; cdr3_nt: TGTGCCAGCAGTTTAATCAGTAGCAATCAGCCCCAGCATTTT; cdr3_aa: CASSLISSNQPQHF
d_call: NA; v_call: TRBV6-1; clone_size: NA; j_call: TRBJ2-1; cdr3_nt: TGTGCCAGCAGTGAACTAGCCTTTTACAATGAGCAGTTCTTC; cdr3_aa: CASSELAFYNEQFF
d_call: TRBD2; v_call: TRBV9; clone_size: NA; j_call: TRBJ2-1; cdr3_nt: TGTGCCAGCAGCGTAGAACTAGCGGGAGTGCAGTTCTTC; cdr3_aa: CASSVELAGVQFF
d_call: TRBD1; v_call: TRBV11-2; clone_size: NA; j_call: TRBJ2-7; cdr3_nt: TGTGCCAGCAGCCCCTCAGGACAGGGGGCTGGGGAGCAGTACTTC; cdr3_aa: CASSPSGQGAGEQYF
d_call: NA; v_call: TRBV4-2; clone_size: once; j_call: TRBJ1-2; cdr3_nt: TGTGCCAGCAGCCCAGGGGCGGTGGGGTATGGCTACACCTTC; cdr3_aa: CASSPGAVGYGYTF
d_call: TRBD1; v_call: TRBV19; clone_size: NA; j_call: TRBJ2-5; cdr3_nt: TGTGCCAGTAGTATCCTGGCAGGGGGAGAGACCCAGTACTTC; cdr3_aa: CASSILAGGETQYF
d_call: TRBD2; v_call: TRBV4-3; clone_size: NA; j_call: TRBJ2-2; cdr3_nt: TGCGCCAGCAGCCAAGGGACTAGCGGTGCCGGGGAGCTGTTTTTT; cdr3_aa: CASSQGTSGAGELFF
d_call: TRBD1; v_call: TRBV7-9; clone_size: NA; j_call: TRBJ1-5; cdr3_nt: TGTGCCAGCAGCTTACAGGGGGATCAGCCCCAGCATTTT; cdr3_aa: CASSLQGDQPQHF
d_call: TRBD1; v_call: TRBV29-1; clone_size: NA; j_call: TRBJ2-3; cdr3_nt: TGCAGCGTTAAGGGGACAGGGGGTCCAGATACGCAGTATTTT; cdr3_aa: CSVKGTGGPDTQYF
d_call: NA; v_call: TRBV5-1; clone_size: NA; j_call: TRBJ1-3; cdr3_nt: TGCGCCAGCAGCTTCGAGCCTAGCTCTGGAAACACCATATATTTT; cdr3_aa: CASSFEPSSGNTIYF
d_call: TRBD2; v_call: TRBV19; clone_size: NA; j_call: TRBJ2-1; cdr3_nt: TGTGCCAGTAGTAAAGCCGGGACTACTGACAGTGAGCAGTTCTTC; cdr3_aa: CASSKAGTTDSEQFF
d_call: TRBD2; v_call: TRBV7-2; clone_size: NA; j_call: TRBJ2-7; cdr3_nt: TGTGCCAGCAGCTTAGAACTTAGCGGGACGAGCTCCTACGAGCAGTACTTC; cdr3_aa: CASSLELSGTSSYEQYF
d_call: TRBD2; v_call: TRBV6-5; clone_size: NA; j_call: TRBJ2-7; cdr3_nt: TGTGCCAGCAGTTACGGGCTAGCGGGGCTCTACGAGCAGTACTTC; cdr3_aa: CASSYGLAGLYEQYF
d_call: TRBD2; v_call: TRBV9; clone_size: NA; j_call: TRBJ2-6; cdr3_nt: TGTGCCAGCAGCGAACAACGCCTAATGGGGGGGGGAGGGGCCAACGTCCTGACTTTC; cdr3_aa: CASSEQRLMGGGGANVLTF
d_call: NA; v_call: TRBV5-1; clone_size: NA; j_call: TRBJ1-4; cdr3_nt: TGCGCCAGCAGCTTGGGTTCCGGGGATAATGAAAAACTGTTTTTT; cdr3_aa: CASSLGSGDNEKLFF
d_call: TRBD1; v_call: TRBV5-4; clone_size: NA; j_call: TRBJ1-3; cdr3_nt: TGTGCCAGCAGCTTGGATTCGGACAGGGGGCGGAATTTT; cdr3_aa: CASSLDSDRGRNF
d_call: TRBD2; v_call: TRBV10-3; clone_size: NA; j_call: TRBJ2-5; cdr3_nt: TGTGCCATCAGTGTGTCCAGCGGGGGCGCAGAGACCCAGTACTTC; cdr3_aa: CAISVSSGGAETQYF
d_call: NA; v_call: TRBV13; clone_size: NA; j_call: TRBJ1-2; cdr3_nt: TGTGCCAGCAGCCGTATGCTTACAGACAACTATGGCTACACCTTC; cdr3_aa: CASSRMLTDNYGYTF
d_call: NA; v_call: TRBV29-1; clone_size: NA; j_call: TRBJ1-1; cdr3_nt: TGCAGCGTGAAACAGGACCGCTACACTGAAGCTTTCTTT; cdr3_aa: CSVKQDRYTEAFF
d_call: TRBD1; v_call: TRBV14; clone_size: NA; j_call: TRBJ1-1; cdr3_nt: TGTGCCAGCAGCCTCGACAGGGGGGGCTCTAACACTGAAGCTTTCTTT; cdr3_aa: CASSLDRGGSNTEAFF
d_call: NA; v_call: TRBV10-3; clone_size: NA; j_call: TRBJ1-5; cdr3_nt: TGTGCCATCAGTGAGTCAACAGGGTATCAGCCCCAGCATTTT; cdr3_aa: CAISESTGYQPQHF
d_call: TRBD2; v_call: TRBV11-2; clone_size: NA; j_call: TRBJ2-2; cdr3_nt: TGTGCCAGCAGGCCGGGACTAGCGGGAGGATTACGGGTCGGGGAGCTGTTTTTT; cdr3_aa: CASRPGLAGGLRVGELFF
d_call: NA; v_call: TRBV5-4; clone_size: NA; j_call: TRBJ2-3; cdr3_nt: TGTGCCAGCAGCTTGGCACGGCGGCATAGCACAGATACGCAGTATTTT; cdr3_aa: CASSLARRHSTDTQYF
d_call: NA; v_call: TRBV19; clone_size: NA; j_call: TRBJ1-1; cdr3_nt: TGTGCCAGTAGACGGACAACTAACACTGAAGCTTTCTTT; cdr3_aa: CASRRTTNTEAFF